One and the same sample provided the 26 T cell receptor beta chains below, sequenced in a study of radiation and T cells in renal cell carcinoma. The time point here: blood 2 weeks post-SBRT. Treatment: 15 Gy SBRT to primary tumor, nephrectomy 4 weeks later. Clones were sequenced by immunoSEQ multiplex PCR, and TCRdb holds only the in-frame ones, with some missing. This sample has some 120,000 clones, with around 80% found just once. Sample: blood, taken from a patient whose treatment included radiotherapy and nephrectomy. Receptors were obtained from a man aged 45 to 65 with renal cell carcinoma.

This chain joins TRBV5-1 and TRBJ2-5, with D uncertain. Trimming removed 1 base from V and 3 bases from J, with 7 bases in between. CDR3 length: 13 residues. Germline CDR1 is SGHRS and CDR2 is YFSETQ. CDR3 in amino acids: CASSLTREETQYF. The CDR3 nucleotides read TGCGCCAGCAGCTTGACAAGAGAAGAGACCCAGTACTTC.

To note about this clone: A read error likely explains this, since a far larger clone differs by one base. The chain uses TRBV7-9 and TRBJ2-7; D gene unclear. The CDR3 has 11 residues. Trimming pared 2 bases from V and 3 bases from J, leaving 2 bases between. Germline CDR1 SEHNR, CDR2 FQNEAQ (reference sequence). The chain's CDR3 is CASSLYYEQYF. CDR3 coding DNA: TGTGCCAGCAGCTTATACTACGAGCAGTACTTC.

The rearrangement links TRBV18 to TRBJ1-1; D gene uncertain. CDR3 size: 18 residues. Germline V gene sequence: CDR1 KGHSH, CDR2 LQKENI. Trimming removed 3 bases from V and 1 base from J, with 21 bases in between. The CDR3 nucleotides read TGTGCCAGCTCACCGGTTGGATCCCACGGACGGACGAACACTGAAGCTTTCTTT. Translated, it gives CASSPVGSHGRTNTEAFF.

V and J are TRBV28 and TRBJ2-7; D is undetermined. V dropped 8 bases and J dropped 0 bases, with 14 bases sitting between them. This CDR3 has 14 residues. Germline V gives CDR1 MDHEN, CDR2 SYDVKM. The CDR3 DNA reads TGTGCCAGCGAAGGGCTCCAAAGCTCCTACGAGCAGTACTTC. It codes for CASEGLQSSYEQYF.

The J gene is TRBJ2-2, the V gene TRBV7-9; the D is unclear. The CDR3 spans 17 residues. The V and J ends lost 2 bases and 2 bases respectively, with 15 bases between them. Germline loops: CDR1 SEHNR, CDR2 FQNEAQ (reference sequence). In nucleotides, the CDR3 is TGTGCCAGCAGCTTACGATCCCCGGCCCCTAACACCGGGGAGCTGTTTTTT. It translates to CASSLRSPAPNTGELFF.

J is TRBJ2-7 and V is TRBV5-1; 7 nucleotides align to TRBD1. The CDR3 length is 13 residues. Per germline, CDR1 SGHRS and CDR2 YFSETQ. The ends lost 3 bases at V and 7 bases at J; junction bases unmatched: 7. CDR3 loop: CASSSTGVGEQYF. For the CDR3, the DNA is TGCGCCAGCAGCTCCACAGGGGTGGGGGAGCAGTACTTC. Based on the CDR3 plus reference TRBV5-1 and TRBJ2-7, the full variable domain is KAGVTQTPRYLIKTRGQQVTLSCSPISGHRSVSWYQQTPGQGLQFLFEYFSETQRNKGNFPGRFSGRQFSNSRSEMNVSTLELGDSALYLCASSSTGVGEQYFGPGTRLTVT.

The CDR3 region has the DNA TGTGCCAGCAGTCCACAGGGGTATAGGGCCTATGGCTACACCTTC. It translates to CASSPQGYRAYGYTF. The gene calls are TRBV9 and TRBJ1-2, with 7 bases fitting TRBD1. Germline V gene sequence: CDR1 SGDLS, CDR2 YYNGEE. The CDR3 is 15 amino acids. Trimming took 5 bases from V and 4 from J; bases not matched to a gene: 11.

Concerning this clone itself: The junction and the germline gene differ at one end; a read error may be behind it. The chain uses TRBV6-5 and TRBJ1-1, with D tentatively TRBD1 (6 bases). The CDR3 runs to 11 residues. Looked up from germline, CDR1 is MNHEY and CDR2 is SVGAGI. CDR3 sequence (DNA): TGTGCCAGCAGCTGGGGGGCTGAGGCTTTCTTT. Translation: CASSWGAEAFF.

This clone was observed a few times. The CDR3 DNA sequence: TGTGCCAGCAGATCCCGGGGGGACAGGTTGTCCGAGCAGTACTTC. Translated, it gives CASRSRGDRLSEQYF. The chain uses TRBV6-1 and TRBJ2-7, with D tentatively TRBD1 (8 bases). V lost 6 bases to trimming and J lost 6 bases, with 21 bases between them. Germline assignment: CDR1 MNHNS and CDR2 SASEGT. The CDR3 covers 15 residues.

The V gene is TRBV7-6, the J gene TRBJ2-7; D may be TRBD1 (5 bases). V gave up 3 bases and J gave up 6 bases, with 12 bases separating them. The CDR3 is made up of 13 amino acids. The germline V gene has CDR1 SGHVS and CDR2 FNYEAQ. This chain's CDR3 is CASSLDIDSEQYF. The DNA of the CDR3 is TGTGCCAGCAGCTTGGATATTGACAGCGAGCAGTACTTC.

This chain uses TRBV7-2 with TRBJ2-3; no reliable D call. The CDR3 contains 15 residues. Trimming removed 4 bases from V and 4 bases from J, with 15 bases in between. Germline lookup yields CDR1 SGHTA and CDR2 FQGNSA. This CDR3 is CASSSRTMGADTQYF. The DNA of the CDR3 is TGTGCCAGCAGCTCCCGAACGATGGGCGCAGATACGCAGTATTTT.

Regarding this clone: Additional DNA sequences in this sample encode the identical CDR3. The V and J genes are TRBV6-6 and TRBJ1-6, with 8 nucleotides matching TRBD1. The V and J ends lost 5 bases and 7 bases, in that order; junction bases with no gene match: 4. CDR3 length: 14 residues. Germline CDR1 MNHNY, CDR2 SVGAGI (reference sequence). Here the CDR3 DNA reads TGTGCCAGCAGTCCGACAGGGGACAATTCACCCCTCCACTTT. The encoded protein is CASSPTGDNSPLHF.

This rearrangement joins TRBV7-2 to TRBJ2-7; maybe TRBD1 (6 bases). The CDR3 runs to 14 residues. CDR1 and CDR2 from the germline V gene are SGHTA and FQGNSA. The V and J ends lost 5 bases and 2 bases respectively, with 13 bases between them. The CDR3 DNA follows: TGTGCCAGCAGCCCCCGGACAGTTCCCTACGAGCAGTACTTC. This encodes CASSPRTVPYEQYF. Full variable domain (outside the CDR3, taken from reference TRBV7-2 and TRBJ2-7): GAGVSQSPSNKVTEKGKDVELRCDPISGHTALYWYRQSLGQGLEFLIYFQGNSAPDKSGLPSDRFSAERTGGSVSTLTIQRTQQEDSAVYLCASSPRTVPYEQYFGPGTRLTVT.

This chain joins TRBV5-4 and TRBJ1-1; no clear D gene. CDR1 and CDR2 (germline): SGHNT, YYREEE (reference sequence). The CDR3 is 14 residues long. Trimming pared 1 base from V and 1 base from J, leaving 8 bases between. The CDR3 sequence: CASSLTQTNTEAFF. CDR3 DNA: TGTGCCAGCAGCTTGACGCAGACGAACACTGAAGCTTTCTTT.

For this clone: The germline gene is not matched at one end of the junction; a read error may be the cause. Written as DNA, the CDR3 is TGTGCTAGCAGTCCCGGGGGGGGCTACAATGAGCAGTTCTTC. It translates to CASSPGGGYNEQFF. The V gene is TRBV7-7, the J gene TRBJ2-1, with 8 nucleotides matching TRBD2. Germline assignment: CDR1 SSHAT and CDR2 FNYEAQ (reference sequence). The CDR3 covers 14 residues.

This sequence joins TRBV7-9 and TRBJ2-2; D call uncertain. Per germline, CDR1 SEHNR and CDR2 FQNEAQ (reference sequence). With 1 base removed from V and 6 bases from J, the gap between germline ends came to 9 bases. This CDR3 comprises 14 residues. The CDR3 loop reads CASSLVRSAGELFF. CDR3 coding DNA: TGTGCCAGCAGCTTAGTCCGGTCGGCCGGGGAGCTGTTTTTT.

In DNA, the CDR3 is TGTGCCAGCAGTTACGGCATGGGGCGTGGAGAGACCCAGTACTTC. Amino acid sequence: CASSYGMGRGETQYF. J is TRBJ2-5 and V is TRBV6-6; the D gene is possibly TRBD1 (5 bases). This CDR3 region has 15 residues. The germline V gene encodes CDR1 MNHNY and CDR2 SVGAGI (reference sequence). The V end lost 2 bases, the J end lost 4 bases, and 14 bases lay between the germline ends.

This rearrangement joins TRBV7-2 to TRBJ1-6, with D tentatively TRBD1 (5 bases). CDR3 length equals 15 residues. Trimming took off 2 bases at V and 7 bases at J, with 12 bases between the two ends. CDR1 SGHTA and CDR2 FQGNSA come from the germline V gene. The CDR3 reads CASSLSHGGNSPLHF. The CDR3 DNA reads TGTGCCAGCAGCTTATCTCACGGGGGAAATTCACCCCTCCACTTT.

The DNA of the CDR3 is TGTGCCAGTAGAGGTAGGCTCGCCCGCCATGAGCAGTTCTTC. Amino acids: CASRGRLARHEQFF. The chain couples TRBV19 to TRBJ2-1; D is undetermined. The CDR3 loop spans 14 amino acids. Germline CDR1 is LNHDA and CDR2 is SQIVND (reference sequence). V was cut by 6 bases and J by 8 bases, with 17 bases left in between.

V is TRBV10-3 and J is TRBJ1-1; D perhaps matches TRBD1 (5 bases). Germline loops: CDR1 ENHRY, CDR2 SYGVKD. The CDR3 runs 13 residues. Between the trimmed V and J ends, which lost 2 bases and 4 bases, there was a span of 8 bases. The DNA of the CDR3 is TGTGCCATCAGTGAGCTACAGGTCACTGAAGCTTTCTTT. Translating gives CAISELQVTEAFF.

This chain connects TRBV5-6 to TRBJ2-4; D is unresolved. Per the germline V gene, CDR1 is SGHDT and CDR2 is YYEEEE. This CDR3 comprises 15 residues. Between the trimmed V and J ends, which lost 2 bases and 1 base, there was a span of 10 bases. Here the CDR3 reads CASSLGSTAKNIQYF. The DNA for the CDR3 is TGTGCCAGCAGCTTAGGCTCTACGGCCAAAAACATTCAGTACTTC.

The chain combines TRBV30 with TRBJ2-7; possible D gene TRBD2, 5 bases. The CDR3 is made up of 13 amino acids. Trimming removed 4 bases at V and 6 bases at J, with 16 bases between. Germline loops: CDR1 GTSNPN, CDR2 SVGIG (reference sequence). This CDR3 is CAWIFQSGGEQYF. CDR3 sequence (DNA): TGTGCCTGGATATTCCAGTCTGGAGGCGAGCAGTACTTC.

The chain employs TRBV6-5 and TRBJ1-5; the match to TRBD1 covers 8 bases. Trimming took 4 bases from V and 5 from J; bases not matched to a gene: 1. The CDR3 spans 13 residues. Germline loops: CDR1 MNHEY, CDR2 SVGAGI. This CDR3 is CASSSTGDQPQHF. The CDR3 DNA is TGTGCCAGCAGTTCGACAGGGGATCAGCCCCAGCATTTT.

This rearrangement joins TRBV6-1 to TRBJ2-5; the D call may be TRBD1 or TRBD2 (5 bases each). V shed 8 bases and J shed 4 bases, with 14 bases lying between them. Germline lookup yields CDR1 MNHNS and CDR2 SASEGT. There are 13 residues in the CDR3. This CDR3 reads CASRQGGGETQYF. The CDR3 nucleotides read TGTGCCAGCCGGCAGGGTGGAGGAGAGACCCAGTACTTC.

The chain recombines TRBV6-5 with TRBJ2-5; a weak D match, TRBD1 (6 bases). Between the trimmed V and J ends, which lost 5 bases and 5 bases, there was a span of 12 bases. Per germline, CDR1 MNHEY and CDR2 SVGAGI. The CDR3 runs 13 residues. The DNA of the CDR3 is TGTGCCAGCAGTGGACAGTCATACGAGACCCAGTACTTC. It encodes CASSGQSYETQYF.

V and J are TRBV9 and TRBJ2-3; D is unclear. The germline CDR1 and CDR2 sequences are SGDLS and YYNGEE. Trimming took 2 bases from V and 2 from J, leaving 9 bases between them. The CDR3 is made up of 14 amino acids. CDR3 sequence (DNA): TGTGCCAGCAGCGTGGAACAGTCCACAGATACGCAGTATTTT. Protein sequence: CASSVEQSTDTQYF.